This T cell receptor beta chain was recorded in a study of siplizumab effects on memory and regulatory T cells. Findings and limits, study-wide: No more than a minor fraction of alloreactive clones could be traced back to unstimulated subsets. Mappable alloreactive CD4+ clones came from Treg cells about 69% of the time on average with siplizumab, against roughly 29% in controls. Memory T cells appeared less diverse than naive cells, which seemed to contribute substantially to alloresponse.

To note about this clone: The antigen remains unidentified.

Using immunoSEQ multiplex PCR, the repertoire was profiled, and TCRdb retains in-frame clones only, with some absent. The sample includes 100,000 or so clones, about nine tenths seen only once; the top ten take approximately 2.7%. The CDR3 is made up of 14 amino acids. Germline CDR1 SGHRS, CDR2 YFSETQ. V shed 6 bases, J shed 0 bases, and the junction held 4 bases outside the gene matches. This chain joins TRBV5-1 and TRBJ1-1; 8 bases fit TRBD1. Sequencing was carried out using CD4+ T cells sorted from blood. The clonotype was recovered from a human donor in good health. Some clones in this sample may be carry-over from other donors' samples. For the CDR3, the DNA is TGCGCCAGCACCCCGACAGGGGTGAACACTGAAGCTTTCTTT. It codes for CASTPTGVNTEAFF.